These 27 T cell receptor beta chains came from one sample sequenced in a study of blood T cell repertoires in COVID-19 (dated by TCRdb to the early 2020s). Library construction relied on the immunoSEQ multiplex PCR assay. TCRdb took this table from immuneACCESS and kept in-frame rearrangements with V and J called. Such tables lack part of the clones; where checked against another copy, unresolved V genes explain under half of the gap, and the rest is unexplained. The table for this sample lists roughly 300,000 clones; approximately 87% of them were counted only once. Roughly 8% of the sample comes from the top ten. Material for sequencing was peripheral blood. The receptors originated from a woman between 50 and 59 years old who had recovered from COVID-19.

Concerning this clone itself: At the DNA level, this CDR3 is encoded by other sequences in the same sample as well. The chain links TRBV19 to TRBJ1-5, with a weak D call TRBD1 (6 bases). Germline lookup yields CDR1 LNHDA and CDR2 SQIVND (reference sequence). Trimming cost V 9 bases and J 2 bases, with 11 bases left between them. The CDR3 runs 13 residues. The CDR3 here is CASTGMGNQPQHF. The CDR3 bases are TGTGCCAGCACAGGGATGGGCAATCAGCCCCAGCATTTT. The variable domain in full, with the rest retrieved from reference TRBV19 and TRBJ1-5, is DGGITQSPKYLFRKEGQNVTLSCEQNLNHDAMYWYRQDPGQGLRLIYYSQIVNDFQKGDIAEGYSVSREKKESFPLTVTSAQKNPTAFYLCASTGMGNQPQHFGDGTRLSIL.

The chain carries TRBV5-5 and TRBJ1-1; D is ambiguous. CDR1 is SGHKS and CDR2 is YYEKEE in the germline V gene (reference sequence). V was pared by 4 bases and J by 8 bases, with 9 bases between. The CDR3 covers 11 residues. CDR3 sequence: CASSDILEAFF. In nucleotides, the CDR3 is TGTGCCAGCAGCGATATTCTAGAAGCTTTCTTT. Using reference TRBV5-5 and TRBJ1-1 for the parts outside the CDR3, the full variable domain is DAGVTQSPTHLIKTRGQQVTLRCSPISGHKSVSWYQQVLGQGPQFIFQYYEKEERGRGNFPDRFSARQFPNYSSELNVNALLLGDSALYLCASSDILEAFFGQGTRLTVV.

CDR3 bases: TGTGCCAGCAGCCAAGCCCTGAGTACCGGGACAGGAACCTACGAGCAGTACTTC. It yields the protein CASSQALSTGTGTYEQYF. The gene calls are TRBV3-1 (or the pseudogene TRBV3-2) and TRBJ2-7; 8 bases match TRBD1. After removal of 1 base from V and 2 bases from J, the junction contained 13 bases not matched to a gene. Germline values: CDR1 LGHDT, CDR2 YNNKEL (reference sequence). The CDR3 is 18 amino acids.

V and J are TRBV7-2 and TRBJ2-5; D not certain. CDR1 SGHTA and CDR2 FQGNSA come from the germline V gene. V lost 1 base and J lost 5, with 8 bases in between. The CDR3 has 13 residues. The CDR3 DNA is TGTGCCAGCAGCTTAGGTAGCCTGGAGACCCAGTACTTC. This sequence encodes CASSLGSLETQYF.

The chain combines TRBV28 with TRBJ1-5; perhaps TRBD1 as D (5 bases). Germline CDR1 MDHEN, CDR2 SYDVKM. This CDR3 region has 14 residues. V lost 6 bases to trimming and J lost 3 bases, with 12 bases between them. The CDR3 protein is CASRYTGDNQPQHF. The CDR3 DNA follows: TGTGCCAGCAGATATACAGGAGACAATCAGCCCCAGCATTTT. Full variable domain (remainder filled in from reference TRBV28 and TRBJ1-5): DVKVTQSSRYLVKRTGEKVFLECVQDMDHENMFWYRQDPGLGLRLIYFSYDVKMKEKGDIPEGYSVSREKKERFSLILESASTNQTSMYLCASRYTGDNQPQHFGDGTRLSIL.

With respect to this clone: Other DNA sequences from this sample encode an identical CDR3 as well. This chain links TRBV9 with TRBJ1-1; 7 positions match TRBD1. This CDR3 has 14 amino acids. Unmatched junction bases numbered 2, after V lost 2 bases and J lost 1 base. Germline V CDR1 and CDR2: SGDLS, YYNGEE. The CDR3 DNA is TGTGCCAGCAGCGTGGGACAGAGGAACACTGAAGCTTTCTTT. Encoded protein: CASSVGQRNTEAFF.

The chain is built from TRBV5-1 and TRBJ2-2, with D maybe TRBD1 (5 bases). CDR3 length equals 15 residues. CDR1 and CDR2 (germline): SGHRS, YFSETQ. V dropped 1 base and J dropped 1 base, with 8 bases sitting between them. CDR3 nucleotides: TGCGCCAGCAGCTTGATGCAGGGGAACACCGGGGAGCTGTTTTTT. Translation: CASSLMQGNTGELFF.

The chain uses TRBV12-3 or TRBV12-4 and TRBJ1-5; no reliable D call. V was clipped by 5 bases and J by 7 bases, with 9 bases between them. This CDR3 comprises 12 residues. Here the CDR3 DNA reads TGTGCCAGCAGTCGGTTGTACCAGCCCCAGCATTTT. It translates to CASSRLYQPQHF.

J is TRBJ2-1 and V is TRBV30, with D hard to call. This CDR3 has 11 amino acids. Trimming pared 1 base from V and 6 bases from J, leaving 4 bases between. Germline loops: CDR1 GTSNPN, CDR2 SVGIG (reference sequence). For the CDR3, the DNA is TGTGCCTGGAGTGCAATCAATGAGCAGTTCTTC. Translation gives CAWSAINEQFF.

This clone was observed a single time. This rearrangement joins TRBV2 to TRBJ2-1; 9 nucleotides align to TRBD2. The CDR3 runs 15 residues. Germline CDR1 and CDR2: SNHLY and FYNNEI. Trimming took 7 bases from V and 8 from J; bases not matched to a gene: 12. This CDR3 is CASKSASGIFDEQFF. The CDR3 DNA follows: TGTGCCAGCAAGTCGGCTAGCGGGATTTTCGATGAGCAGTTCTTC.

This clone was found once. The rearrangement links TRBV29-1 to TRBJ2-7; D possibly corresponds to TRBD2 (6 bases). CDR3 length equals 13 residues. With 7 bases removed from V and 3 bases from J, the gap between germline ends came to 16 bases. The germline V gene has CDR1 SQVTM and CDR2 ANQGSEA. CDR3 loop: CSAGYSGGYEQYF. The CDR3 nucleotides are TGCAGCGCTGGCTATTCCGGGGGCTACGAGCAGTACTTC.

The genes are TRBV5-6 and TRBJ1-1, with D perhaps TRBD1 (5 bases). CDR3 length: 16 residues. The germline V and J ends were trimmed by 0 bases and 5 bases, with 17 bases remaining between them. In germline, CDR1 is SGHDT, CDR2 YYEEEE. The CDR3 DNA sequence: TGTGCCAGCAGCTTGGCGGGGGAGGGACTGCGGACTGAAGCTTTCTTT. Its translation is CASSLAGEGLRTEAFF.

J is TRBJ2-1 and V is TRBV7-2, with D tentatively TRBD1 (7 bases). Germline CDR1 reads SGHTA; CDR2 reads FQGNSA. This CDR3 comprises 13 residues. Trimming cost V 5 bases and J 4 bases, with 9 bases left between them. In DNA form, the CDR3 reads TGTGCCAGCAGCCCAGGGGGGTACAATGAGCAGTTCTTC. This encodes CASSPGGYNEQFF.

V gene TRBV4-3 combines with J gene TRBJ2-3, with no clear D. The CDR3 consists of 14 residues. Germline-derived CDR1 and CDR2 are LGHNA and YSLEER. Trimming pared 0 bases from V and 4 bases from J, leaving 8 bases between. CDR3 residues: CASSQDSQSDTQYF. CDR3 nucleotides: TGCGCCAGCAGCCAAGATAGCCAGTCAGATACGCAGTATTTT.

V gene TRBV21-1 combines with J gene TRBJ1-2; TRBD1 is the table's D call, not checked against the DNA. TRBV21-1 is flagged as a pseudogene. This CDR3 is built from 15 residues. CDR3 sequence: CASSKVRTGRYGYTF. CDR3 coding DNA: TGTGCCAGCAGCAAAGTCCGGACAGGGCGGTATGGCTACACCTTC.

CDR3 DNA: TGTGCCAGCAGTCCGACAGGGGGTTTAACCAATGAGCAGTTCTTC. It codes for CASSPTGGLTNEQFF. The rearrangement joins TRBV2 to TRBJ2-1; 9 positions match TRBD1. V gave up 5 bases and J gave up 6 bases; unmatched junction bases: 8. This CDR3 is built from 15 residues. Germline-derived CDR1 and CDR2 are SNHLY and FYNNEI.

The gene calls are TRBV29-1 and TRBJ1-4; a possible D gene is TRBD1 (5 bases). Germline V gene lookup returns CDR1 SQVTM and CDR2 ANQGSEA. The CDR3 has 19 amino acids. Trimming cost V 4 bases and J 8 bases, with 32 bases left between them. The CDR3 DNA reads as TGCAGCGTTGCACCCCCCCATCGGACAATTAATCCCCCTAGGGAAAAACTGTTTTTT. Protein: CSVAPPHRTINPPREKLFF.

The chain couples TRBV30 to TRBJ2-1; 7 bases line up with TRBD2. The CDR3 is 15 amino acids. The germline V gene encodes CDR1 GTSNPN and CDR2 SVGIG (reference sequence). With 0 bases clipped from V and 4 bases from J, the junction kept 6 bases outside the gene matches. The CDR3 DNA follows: TGTGCCTGGAGTGTTTGGGGGGGTGCGTACAATGAGCAGTTCTTC. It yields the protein CAWSVWGGAYNEQFF. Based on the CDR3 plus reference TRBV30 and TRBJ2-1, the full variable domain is SQTIHQWPATLVQPVGSPLSLECTVEGTSNPNLYWYRQAAGRGLQLLFYSVGIGQISSEVPQNLSASRPQDRQFILSSKKLLLSDSGFYLCAWSVWGGAYNEQFFGPGTRLTVL.

The CDR3 region is CASSELAGGSTDTQYF. CDR3 in DNA: TGTGCCAGCAGTGAGCTAGCGGGAGGTAGCACAGATACGCAGTATTTT. The genes are TRBV2 and TRBJ2-3, with 11 bases aligning to TRBD2. There are 16 residues in the CDR3. J gave up 0 bases and V 3 bases, and 2 bases lay outside the gene matches. The germline gives CDR1 SNHLY, CDR2 FYNNEI.

The CDR3 protein is CASRKGQDNEQFF. In nucleotides, the CDR3 is TGTGCCAGCAGAAAAGGACAGGACAATGAGCAGTTCTTC. The chain links TRBV7-2 to TRBJ2-1, with 7 bases identical to TRBD1. From germline, CDR1 is SGHTA and CDR2 FQGNSA. The CDR3 is 13 amino acids. The V segment lost 6 bases and the J segment 5 bases; nucleotides outside the gene matches: 4.

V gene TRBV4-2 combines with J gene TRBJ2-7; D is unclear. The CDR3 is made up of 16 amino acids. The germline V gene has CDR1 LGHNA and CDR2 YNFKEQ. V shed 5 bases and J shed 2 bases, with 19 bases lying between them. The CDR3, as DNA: TGTGCCAGCAGCACCGTCACCAAGCGCTTAGCCTACGAGCAGTACTTC. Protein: CASSTVTKRLAYEQYF.

The CDR3 reads CATRGDIALGTGELFF. The CDR3 DNA reads as TGTGCCACCAGGGGGGACATAGCGTTGGGCACCGGGGAGCTGTTTTTT. The chain is built from TRBV7-9 and TRBJ2-2; D possibly corresponds to TRBD1 (7 bases). The germline CDR1 and CDR2 sequences are SEHNR and FQNEAQ (reference sequence). V lost 10 bases, J lost 4 bases, and 22 bases lay in between. The CDR3 sequence is 16 residues long.

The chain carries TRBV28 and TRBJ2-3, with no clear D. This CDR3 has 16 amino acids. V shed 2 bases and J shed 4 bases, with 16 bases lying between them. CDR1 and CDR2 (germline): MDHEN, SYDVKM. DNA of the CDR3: TGTGCCAGCAGTTTAGCCCGGCTAGTTTCCGCAGATACGCAGTATTTT. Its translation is CASSLARLVSADTQYF.

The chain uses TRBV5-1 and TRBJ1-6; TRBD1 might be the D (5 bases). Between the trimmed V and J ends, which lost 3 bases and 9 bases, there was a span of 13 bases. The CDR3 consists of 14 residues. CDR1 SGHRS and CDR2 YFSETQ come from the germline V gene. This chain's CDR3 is CASSWNWGSSPLHF. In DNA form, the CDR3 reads TGCGCCAGCAGCTGGAATTGGGGCAGTTCACCCCTCCACTTT.

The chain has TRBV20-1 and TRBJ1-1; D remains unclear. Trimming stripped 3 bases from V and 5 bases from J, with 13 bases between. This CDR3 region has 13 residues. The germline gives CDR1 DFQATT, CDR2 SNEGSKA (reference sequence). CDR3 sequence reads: CSASTRIWTEAFF. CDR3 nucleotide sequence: TGCAGTGCTAGTACGCGGATTTGGACTGAAGCTTTCTTT.

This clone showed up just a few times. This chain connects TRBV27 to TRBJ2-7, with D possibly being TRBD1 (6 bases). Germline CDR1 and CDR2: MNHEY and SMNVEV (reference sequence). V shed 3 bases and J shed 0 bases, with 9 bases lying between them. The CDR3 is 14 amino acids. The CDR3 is CASSFRGGSYEQYF. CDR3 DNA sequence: TGTGCCAGCAGTTTTAGAGGGGGCTCCTACGAGCAGTACTTC.

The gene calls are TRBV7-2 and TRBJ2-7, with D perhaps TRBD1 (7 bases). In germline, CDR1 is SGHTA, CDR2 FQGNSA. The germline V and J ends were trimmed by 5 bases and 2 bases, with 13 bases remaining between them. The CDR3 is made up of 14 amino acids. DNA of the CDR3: TGTGCCAGCAGCGTGGGAGGACAGGCCTACGAGCAGTACTTC. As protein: CASSVGGQAYEQYF. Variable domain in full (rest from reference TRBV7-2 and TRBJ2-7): GAGVSQSPSNKVTEKGKDVELRCDPISGHTALYWYRQSLGQGLEFLIYFQGNSAPDKSGLPSDRFSAERTGGSVSTLTIQRTQQEDSAVYLCASSVGGQAYEQYFGPGTRLTVT.